The rows below give T cell receptor beta chains drawn from one sample of a study of technical replicates of blood from a few donors. Generated by immunoSEQ multiplex PCR, the TCRdb table keeps only in-frame clones and is missing some. The sample holds some 85,000 clones, 94% seen once. The material sequenced was T cells isolated from PBMCs. The source is a human donor in good health. Both conserved end residues are part of each CDR3. The D gene is left open where the match is weak. The size of a clone is reported for some rows only, either as once, few or many, or as a class for expanded clones.

>TRBJ2-5|NA|NA|TRBV28
TGTGCCAGCAGTTTATTCCCCGCTAGCGAGACACAAGAGACCCAGTACTTC
CASSLFPASETQETQYF
>TRBJ2-4|NA|TRBD1|TRBV4-3
TGCGCCAGCAGCCAAGATGGGACAGGGGACATTCAGTACTTC
CASSQDGTGDIQYF
>TRBJ2-3|NA|NA|TRBV6-6
TGTGCCAGCAGTTACACAGGCCTACCAGATACGCAGTATTTT
CASSYTGLPDTQYF
>TRBJ1-2|NA|TRBD1|TRBV2
TGTGCCAGCAGAGAGACAGGGGGTGGAGGCTACACCTTC
CASRETGGGGYTF
>TRBJ1-1|NA|TRBD1|TRBV27
TGTGCCAGCAGTTTATCGACAACAGGGGCCACTGAAGCTTTCTTT
CASSLSTTGATEAFF
>TRBJ1-4|NA|TRBD1|TRBV5-1
TGCGCCAGCAGCCTGGGGACAGCCTTCTATGAAAAACTGTTTTTT
CASSLGTAFYEKLFF
>TRBJ2-7|NA|NA|TRBV19
TGTGCCAGTAGCGGGGTTCGCTCCTACGAGCAGTACTTC
CASSGVRSYEQYF
>TRBJ2-5|NA|NA|TRBV30
TGTGCCTGGAGTAACCCGACAGGATCCCAAGAGACCCAGTACTTC
CAWSNPTGSQETQYF
>TRBJ1-5|NA|NA|TRBV7-9
TGTGCCAGCAGCTTATCAGGGGTAGGCAATCAGCCCCAGCATTTT
CASSLSGVGNQPQHF
>TRBJ2-7|NA|NA|TRBV7-8
TGTGCCAGCAGCTCCGTACAGGGTTACTACGAGCAGTACTTC
CASSSVQGYYEQYF
>TRBJ2-1|once|NA|TRBV7-9
TGTGCCAGCAGCTTAAATTATCGTCGTGAGCAGTTCTTC
CASSLNYRREQFF
>TRBJ2-3|NA|TRBD2|TRBV7-3
TGTGCCAGCAGCTTAAATCCAGCGGGAGCCCCAGATACGCAGTATTTT
CASSLNPAGAPDTQYF
>TRBJ2-6|NA|NA|TRBV7-8
TGTGCCAGCAGCTTATGGGGCCAGACGCTGAACTCTGGGGCCAACGTCCTGACTTTC
CASSLWGQTLNSGANVLTF
>TRBJ2-3|NA|TRBD2|TRBV25-1
TGTGCCAGCAGCCCTATAGCGGGAGGGTTCGATACGCAGTATTTT
CASSPIAGGFDTQYF
>TRBJ1-4|NA|TRBD1|TRBV5-1
TGCGCCAGCAGAGACAGGGGGCAGGGAGGAAATGAAAAACTGTTTTTT
CASRDRGQGGNEKLFF
>TRBJ2-1|NA|NA|TRBV18
TGTGCCAGCTCGCGCCTCAGGGGAGACTACTACAATGAGCAGTTCTTC
CASSRLRGDYYNEQFF
>TRBJ2-7|once|NA|TRBV5-1
TGCGCCAGCAGCCCGGAGGACAGCGAGACCTACGAGCAGTACTTC
CASSPEDSETYEQYF
>TRBJ2-3|NA|TRBD1|TRBV7-3
TGTGCCAGCAGCGCTCCGGGACAGGGGGTTGCAGATACGCAGTATTTT
CASSAPGQGVADTQYF
>TRBJ2-3|once|NA|TRBV29-1
TGCAGCGTTGAAGCCCCGGGTAGCGGCACAGATACGCAGTATTTT
CSVEAPGSGTDTQYF
>TRBJ2-5|NA|NA|TRBV5-1
TGCGCCAGCAGCTTGGCGGAGACCCAGTACTTC
CASSLAETQYF
>TRBJ1-1|NA|NA|TRBV27
TGTGCCAGCAGTTTCCAGGGGAGCACTGAAGCTTTCTTT
CASSFQGSTEAFF
>TRBJ2-7|NA|NA|TRBV30
TGTGCCTGGAGTGTAGGTGCAGGTACCTACGAGCAGTACTTC
CAWSVGAGTYEQYF
>TRBJ2-7|NA|TRBD1|TRBV9
TGTGCCAGCAGCTCCCGGGACAGGGACGATGAGCAGTACTTC
CASSSRDRDDEQYF
>TRBJ2-7|NA|TRBD1|TRBV11-3
TGTGCCAGCAGCCCCCGGACAGGGGGCGGCGAGCAGTACTTC
CASSPRTGGGEQYF
>TRBJ2-3|once|TRBD2|TRBV9
TGTGCCAGCAGCGCGCGACTAGCGACAGATACGCAGTATTTT
CASSARLATDTQYF
>TRBJ2-7|NA|NA|TRBV10-3
TGTGCCACCCGGGAGGGGACAGCCTACGAGCAGTACTTC
CATREGTAYEQYF
>TRBJ2-1|NA|TRBD2|TRBV11-3
TGTGCCAGCAGCCCCTTGACAGACACGTTTGGTGGGACTAGTATATATGAGCAGTTCTTC
CASSPLTDTFGGTSIYEQFF
>TRBJ2-4|NA|NA|TRBV6-5
TGTGCCAGCAGTTACGACCGCGGAAACATTCAGTACTTC
CASSYDRGNIQYF
>TRBJ2-1|NA|TRBD2|TRBV7-9
TGTGCCAGCAGTTATGGGGTAGATAGCGGGTACCTTGGGGCCATCTTC
CASSYGVDSGYLGAIF
>TRBJ1-4|NA|NA|TRBV6-1
TGTGCCAGCAGGAAAACAACAGCAACTAATGAAAAACTGTTTTTT
CASRKTTATNEKLFF
>TRBJ2-6|NA|NA|TRBV28
TGTGCCACTACAGAGACAGGGGCCAACGTCCTGACTTTC
CATTETGANVLTF
>TRBJ1-2|NA|NA|TRBV18
TGTGCCAGCTCACCCGGGGAAGCTGGCTACACCTTC
CASSPGEAGYTF
>TRBJ2-7|NA|NA|TRBV10-3
TGTGCCATCAGTGACCCTGATATTGGAGGCACCTACGAGCAGTACTTC
CAISDPDIGGTYEQYF
>TRBJ1-4|NA|NA|TRBV5-1
TGCGCCAGCAGCTTGGCCCGAGAGGATGCAACTAATGAAAAACTGTTTTTT
CASSLAREDATNEKLFF
>TRBJ2-7|once|TRBD2|TRBV10-2
TGCGCCAGCAGTGAGTCGGGACTAGCGGGGGCAGGCTCCTACGAGCAGTACTTC
CASSESGLAGAGSYEQYF
>TRBJ1-1|NA|NA|TRBV4-1
TGCGCCAGCAGCCAAGATCGGGGGAATACTGAAGCTTTCTTT
CASSQDRGNTEAFF
>TRBJ1-5|NA|NA|TRBV6-1
TGTGCCAGCAGTGAACTGGGGCTCAGCAATCAGCCCCAGCATTTT
CASSELGLSNQPQHF
>TRBJ2-3|NA|NA|TRBV28
TGTGCCAGCAGTTCTATCACGGGGGCGGGGGATTTT
CASSSITGAGDF
>TRBJ2-1|NA|TRBD2|TRBV9
TGTGCCAGCAGCGTAGGACAAACGGGACTAGCGGGTCCCTTCGATGAGCAGTTCTTC
CASSVGQTGLAGPFDEQFF
>TRBJ2-7|NA|NA|TRBV6-1
TGTGCCAGCAGTGAATCCGGGACACAGTACGAGCAGTACTTC
CASSESGTQYEQYF
>TRBJ2-1|NA|NA|TRBV10-3
TGTGCCATCAGTGAACGGGGGAACTCCTACAATGAGCAGTTCTTC
CAISERGNSYNEQFF
>TRBJ2-1|once|NA|TRBV28
TGTGCCTGCTTAGGGGGAAATGAGCAGTTCTTC
CACLGGNEQFF
>TRBJ2-7|NA|NA|TRBV10-3
TGTGCCATCAGTGAGTCCGGGAGTACCGTCGACGAGCAGTACTTC
CAISESGSTVDEQYF
>TRBJ2-3|NA|NA|TRBV19
TGTGCCAGTAGTATTGGGGGCAGCACAGATACGCAGTATTTT
CASSIGGSTDTQYF
>TRBJ2-7|NA|TRBD1|TRBV27
TGTGCCAGCAGCCTTATCCTGGCCAGGGGGCGGGACGAGCAGTACTTC
CASSLILARGRDEQYF
>TRBJ1-4|NA|NA|TRBV7-2
TGTGCCAGCAGCCTTATTGGGGGGACTTACGAAAAACTGTTTTTT
CASSLIGGTYEKLFF
>TRBJ2-2|NA|TRBD2|TRBV5-4
TGTGCCAGCAGCTTGGCGGGGGGGTTAACCGGGGAGCTGTTTTTT
CASSLAGGLTGELFF
>TRBJ1-1|NA|NA|TRBV19
TGTGCCAGTAGTCGGGGTGGAAACACTGAAGCTTTCTTT
CASSRGGNTEAFF
>TRBJ2-6|NA|NA|TRBV7-9
TGTGCCAGCAGCTTAGGTCTCTCTGGGGCCAACGTCCTGACTTTC
CASSLGLSGANVLTF